Described below is a single T cell receptor beta chain sequence and its context. Its antigen remains unidentified. Per-nucleotide qualities are absent, and no much larger clonotype sits a single base away. Germline trimming amounts to 3 bases on V and 6 bases on J, with 6 as the count of junction bases outside the gene matches. The germline V gene provides CDR1 MDHEN and CDR2 SYDVKM. From the cysteine through the phenylalanine, the CDR3 covers 15 amino acids. The only DNA kept is the CDR3, 45 bases in frame from the first base. Participants in the prospective study were enrolled through a virtual design, were aged roughly 18 to 90 years, and lived in 24 United States geographic areas. In the prospective study, cohorts were assigned on the basis of participant-reported clinical history obtained from a screening survey and a study questionnaire. For ImmuneRACE Cohort 3, a participant was defined as recovered based on two consecutive negative NP/OP PCR tests, clearance by a healthcare professional, or resolution of symptoms. In the prospective study, mobile phlebotomists collected whole blood, serum and a nasopharyngeal or oropharyngeal swab from each participant. Over an approximately 2-month period, participants in the prospective study had the option of providing additional blood draws and questionnaires. Before DNA extraction, blood samples from the prospective study were shipped at room temperature or frozen.

These data belong to a study of blood T cell repertoires in COVID-19 (dated by TCRdb to about 2020). In terms of the full investigation: The collaborator samples originated in the United States, Italy and Spain and spanned the acute and convalescent phases of COVID-19. Where available, HLA class I and class II types were obtained from metadata supplied by the sample provider rather than from assay-based typing. The samples were drawn from two sources: the first 160 participants of the ongoing ImmuneRACE study, and 1,254 subjects contributed by 6 global collaborators. The repertoires were released in a freely available public database intended as a resource for research on the immune response to SARS-CoV-2. Sample metadata almost always included a de-identified subject ID, COVID-19 status, age in years and sex. Deeply sampled blood TCRbeta repertoires from subjects exposed to, actively infected with, or recovered from COVID-19 were included in the dataset. The material from the prospective study consisted of cDNA or gDNA derived from T cells, B-cell-depleted T cells, or PBMCs. The investigation overall reported the following: The amount of clinical and demographic metadata varied by source and participant and was provided uncurated.

The immunoSEQ Assay, a bias-controlled multiplex PCR, was used to amplify TCRbeta CDR3 regions from genomic DNA. For the original study's pipeline: The number of nucleated cells in each sample was estimated from the amplification of reference gene primers within the assay. To quantify the absolute abundance of each unique TCRbeta CDR3 rearrangement, sequence reads were collapsed and filtered. For each sample, productive Simpson clonality was calculated as the square root of Simpson's diversity index across productive rearrangements. The table was pulled from immuneACCESS by TCRdb, which kept in-frame rearrangements only. Such tables lose some clones; where checked, under half of the loss comes from unresolved V genes, and the rest has no known cause. The V and J calls and clone size come from that table; D and trimming were worked out from the DNA. In all, the sample holds approximately 200,000 clones, and 81% of those were seen once. Together, the top ten hold about 10% of the sample.

In this chain, TRBV28 is recombined with TRBJ1-4, with TRBD1 identical over 8 junction bases. The origin of this receptor is a man aged 35-49 years who had recovered from COVID-19. Sequenced: PBMCs or T cells enriched from blood (not recorded which). The encoded CDR3 is CASSLSGRGHEKLFF. The base sequence is TGTGCCAGCAGTTTGTCGGGCAGGGGGCATGAAAAACTGTTTTTT.